Below are 4 T cell receptor beta chains sequenced from a single sample in a study of OX40 agonist ivuxolimab in advanced cancers. The library was produced with the immunoSEQ multiplex PCR assay. TCRdb obtained this table from immuneACCESS and retained in-frame rearrangements with V and J assigned. These tables miss some clones; where compared with another copy, unresolved V genes account for less than half of the shortfall, and the remainder is unexplained. The sample table shows 40,000 or so clones, and approximately 85% are seen once. Roughly 2.1% of the sample is in the top ten clones. The sample here was CD4+ or CD8+ T cells sorted from blood, taken in a trial of the OX40 agonist ivuxolimab. The receptor source for this set is an adult with an advanced solid tumor such as melanoma, head and neck, liver or kidney cancer.

The CDR3 DNA sequence: TGTGCCAGCAGCTTAATTTCGAAGGTGGGCGCTTTCTTT. Its protein is CASSLISKVGAFF. V and J are TRBV7-2 and TRBJ1-1; D is unclear. V lost 2 bases to trimming and J lost 11 bases, with 15 bases between them. The CDR3 spans 13 residues. The germline CDR1 and CDR2 sequences are SGHTA and FQGNSA.

CDR3 sequence reads: CASTSDRGHGYTF. CDR3 nucleotide sequence: TGTGCCAGCACCTCCGACAGGGGCCATGGCTACACCTTC. The chain links TRBV6-1 to TRBJ1-2; 8 bases line up with TRBD1. The CDR3 is 13 amino acids. Germline CDR1 reads MNHNS; CDR2 reads SASEGT. The J segment lost 6 bases and the V segment lost 7 bases, leaving 7 bases of the junction unmatched.

The genes are TRBV5-1 and TRBJ1-4; no firm D call. From germline, CDR1 is SGHRS and CDR2 YFSETQ. The CDR3 loop spans 14 amino acids. Trimming shortened V by 0 bases and J by 2 bases, and 5 bases separated the two germline ends. CDR3 bases: TGCGCCAGCAGCTTGGTTGGGACTAATGAAAAACTGTTTTTT. It codes for CASSLVGTNEKLFF. Based on the CDR3 plus reference TRBV5-1 and TRBJ1-4, the full variable domain is KAGVTQTPRYLIKTRGQQVTLSCSPISGHRSVSWYQQTPGQGLQFLFEYFSETQRNKGNFPGRFSGRQFSNSRSEMNVSTLELGDSALYLCASSLVGTNEKLFFGSGTQLSVL.

The chain employs TRBV30 and TRBJ1-2; D not certain. Germline V gene sequence: CDR1 GTSNPN, CDR2 SVGIG (reference sequence). The CDR3 extends over 14 amino acids. Deletions cut 3 bases from V and 4 bases from J, with 15 bases between. CDR3 nucleotide sequence: TGTGCCTGGAGCCGCGCGGGGATCAGCTATGGCTACACCTTC. The encoded protein is CAWSRAGISYGYTF.